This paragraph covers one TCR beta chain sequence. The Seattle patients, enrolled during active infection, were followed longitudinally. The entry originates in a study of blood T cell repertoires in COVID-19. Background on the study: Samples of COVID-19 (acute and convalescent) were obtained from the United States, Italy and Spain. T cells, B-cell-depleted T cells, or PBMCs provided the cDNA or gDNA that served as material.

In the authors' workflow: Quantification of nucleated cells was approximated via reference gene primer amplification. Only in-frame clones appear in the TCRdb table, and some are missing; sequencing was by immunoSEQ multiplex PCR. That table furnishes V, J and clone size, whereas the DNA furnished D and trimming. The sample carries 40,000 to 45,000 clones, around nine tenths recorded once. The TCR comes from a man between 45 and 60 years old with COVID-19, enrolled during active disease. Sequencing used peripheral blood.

The CDR3: CASSQPGQSYEQYF. CDR3 sequence (DNA): TGCGCCAGCAGCCAGCCGGGACAGAGCTACGAGCAGTACTTC. The V call is TRBV4-1, the J call TRBJ2-7; 7 bases are shared with TRBD1. This CDR3 has 14 residues. The junction had 5 bases not matched to a gene; V was cut back by 3 bases and J by 3 bases. The germline V gene encodes CDR1 MGHRA and CDR2 YSYEKL.